The rows below give T cell receptor beta chains drawn from one sample of a study of blood T cell repertoires in COVID-19. The protocol was immunoSEQ multiplex PCR, while the TCRdb copy is restricted to in-frame clones and leaves out a portion. The profile covers approximately 500,000 clones, with around nine tenths appearing a single time and about 1.7% taken by the ten largest. Sequencing was performed on PBMCs or T cells enriched from blood (not recorded which). These receptors were taken from a woman in her thirties or forties who had recovered from COVID-19. The CDR3 runs from the conserved cysteine through the conserved F or W. D genes are given only for firm matches.

V gene	D gene	J gene	CDR3 protein	CDR3 DNA
TRBV20-1	-	TRBJ1-4	CSASSGFNEKLFF	TGCAGTGCTAGTTCGGGTTTTAATGAAAAACTGTTTTTT
TRBV7-2	-	TRBJ2-7	CASSLYPESYEQYF	TGTGCCAGCAGCTTATATCCAGAATCCTACGAGCAGTACTTC
TRBV6-5	-	TRBJ2-3	CASSFTGLRTDTQYF	TGTGCCAGCAGTTTCACTGGACTACGCACAGATACGCAGTATTTT
TRBV27	TRBD2	TRBJ2-3	CASRRIRTSGDTDTQYF	TGTGCCAGCAGGCGAATTCGGACTAGCGGTGACACAGATACGCAGTATTTT
TRBV7-2	-	TRBJ2-5	CASSLAGAQETQYF	TGTGCCAGCAGCTTAGCCGGTGCCCAAGAGACCCAGTACTTC
TRBV7-9	TRBD1	TRBJ1-4	CASSLQGATNEKLFF	TGTGCCAGCAGCTTACAGGGGGCAACTAATGAAAAACTGTTTTTT
TRBV18	-	TRBJ1-5	CASSPSAGSNQPQHF	TGTGCCAGCTCACCATCGGCAGGGAGCAATCAGCCCCAGCATTTT
TRBV19	-	TRBJ2-7	CASSSTVGQKYF	TGTGCCAGTAGTAGCACAGTGGGGCAAAAGTACTTC
TRBV5-1	TRBD1	TRBJ1-2	CASSWGQGQVGYTF	TGCGCCAGCAGCTGGGGACAGGGTCAAGTTGGCTACACCTTC
TRBV4-3	-	TRBJ1-1	CASSQGHWGGGMNTEAFF	TGCGCCAGCAGCCAGGGTCACTGGGGAGGGGGAATGAACACTGAAGCTTTCTTT
TRBV29-1	TRBD1	TRBJ2-7	CSVGHRGQYEQYF	TGCAGCGTGGGCCACAGGGGGCAATACGAGCAGTACTTC
TRBV6-5	-	TRBJ1-5	CASSYNPDQPQHF	TGTGCCAGCAGTTACAATCCGGATCAGCCCCAGCATTTT